The 17 T cell receptor beta chains below were found in one sample sequenced in a study of spatial heterogeneity in lung cancer. MiXCR, applied by TCRdb to the 5' RACE reads, yields one record per CDR3 protein. The sample has about 7,900 distinct CDR3 sequences, 4% to 5% seen once; the top ten hold 25% to 35%. Regarding time point: sample taken at primary tumor resection. Unsorted tumor, nontumor lung tissue or cryopreserved PBMC supplied the whole RNA. Source: PBMCs, taken at surgery. These receptors all stem from a male donor with early-stage non-small cell lung cancer.

This clonotype qualifies as medium-sized. This beta chain is off target for a library built for alpha chains, so its abundance means little. This chain links TRBV6-4 with TRBJ1-1; D not resolved. The CDR3 covers 13 residues. CDR1 is MRHNA and CDR2 is SNTAGT in the germline V gene. The germline V and J ends were trimmed by 6 bases and 3 bases, with 11 bases remaining between them. The CDR3 sequence: CASSQKPDTEAFF. CDR3 nucleotides: TGTGCCAGCAGCCAGAAGCCGGACACTGAAGCTTTCTTT.

As regards this clonotype: This beta chain is off target for a library built for alpha chains, so its abundance means little. The chain links TRBV7-9 to TRBJ2-5; D gene ambiguous. The CDR3 contains 15 residues. The ends were cut back, 1 base at V and 2 bases at J, with 11 bases in the middle. Germline V gene sequence: CDR1 SEHNR, CDR2 FQNEAQ (reference sequence). The CDR3 loop is CASSLGEGPQETQYF. The CDR3 coding sequence is TGTGCCAGCAGCTTAGGAGAAGGGCCACAAGAGACCCAGTACTTC.

This clonotype showed up many times. Since it is a stray read in a library aimed at alpha chains, this beta chain has a size that is not meaningful. The chain couples TRBV6-5 to TRBJ1-1; TRBD1 might be the D (5 bases). This CDR3 is built from 13 residues. Trimming stripped 4 bases from V and 6 bases from J, with 12 bases between. CDR1 MNHEY and CDR2 SVGAGI come from the germline V gene. CDR3 sequence reads: CASSSDSWPEAFF. CDR3 in DNA: TGTGCCAGCAGTTCAGACAGTTGGCCTGAAGCTTTCTTT.

This clonotype was seen many times. Being off target in a library aimed at alpha chains, this beta chain has a size of little meaning. CDR3 DNA sequence: TGTGCCAGCAAAAGGGGGCATACGCAGTATTTT. It specifies CASKRGHTQYF. V usage is TRBV28 and J usage is TRBJ2-3; TRBD1 aligns across 7 bases. The germline V gene encodes CDR1 MDHEN and CDR2 SYDVKM. This CDR3 has 11 residues. Trimming took 7 bases from V and 7 from J; bases not matched to a gene: 2. The whole variable domain, remainder taken from reference TRBV28 and TRBJ2-3, is DVKVTQSSRYLVKRTGEKVFLECVQDMDHENMFWYRQDPGLGLRLIYFSYDVKMKEKGDIPEGYSVSREKKERFSLILESASTNQTSMYLCASKRGHTQYFGPGTRLTVL.

In this sample, this clonotype is medium-sized. Because this beta chain is a stray read in a library intended to capture alpha chains, its abundance should not be given much weight. The chain carries TRBV7-2 and TRBJ2-2; no definite D call. The CDR3 sequence is 14 residues long. In germline, CDR1 is SGHTA, CDR2 FQGNSA. V was clipped by 1 base and J by 10 bases, with 13 bases between them. The CDR3 DNA sequence: TGTGCCAGCAGCTTAGGGACGACGCCGTTGGAGCTGTTTTTT. It is translated as CASSLGTTPLELFF.

This clonotype was detected ten times or more. A library made for alpha chains picked up this beta chain off target, so its size means little. The CDR3 coding sequence is TGCAGCGTTGTAAATAGAAACCCAGATACGCAGTATTTT. It translates to CSVVNRNPDTQYF. The gene calls are TRBV29-1 and TRBJ2-3; D is uncertain. The CDR3 extends over 13 amino acids. Per germline, CDR1 SQVTM and CDR2 ANQGSEA. With 4 bases removed from V and 4 bases from J, the gap between germline ends came to 12 bases.

This clonotype is termed medium-sized. Little can be read into the size of this beta chain, an off-target read in a library designed for alpha chains. This chain links TRBV10-2 with TRBJ2-1; 7 positions agree with TRBD2. The CDR3 is 14 residues long. The V segment lost 9 bases and the J segment 0 bases; nucleotides outside the gene matches: 5. The germline gives CDR1 WSHSY, CDR2 SAAADI. In nucleotides, the CDR3 is TGCGCCAGTAGCGGGCTGGACTCCTACAATGAGCAGTTCTTC. Protein: CASSGLDSYNEQFF.

Worth noting for this clonotype: Because the library targeted alpha chains, this beta chain is an off-target read whose size means little. The V gene is TRBV7-9, the J gene TRBJ1-2; D uncertain. The CDR3 spans 13 residues. In germline, CDR1 is SEHNR, CDR2 FQNEAQ (reference sequence). Trimming left V 5 bases short and J 7 bases short, with 14 bases between. The DNA of the CDR3 is TGTGCCAGCAGCCCGACGGAGTCTGGTGGCTACACCTTC. Its protein is CASSPTESGGYTF.

This clonotype was counted at least ten times. The library was prepared for alpha chains; this beta chain is a stray read, so its frequency means little. The V and J genes are TRBV6-2 or TRBV6-3 and TRBJ1-2; TRBD1 might be the D (6 bases). The length of the CDR3 is 15 residues. Per germline, CDR1 MNHEY and CDR2 SVGEGT. V was trimmed by 8 bases and J by 0 bases, leaving 16 bases between them. Here the CDR3 DNA reads TGTGCCAGCCGGACAGCCCGCATTACTAACTATGGCTACACCTTC. This sequence encodes CASRTARITNYGYTF.

This clonotype showed up many times. This beta chain appears as a stray read in a library generated for alpha chains; its size is not informative. The V gene is TRBV27, the J gene TRBJ1-5; no firm D call. Trimming stripped 2 bases from V and 4 bases from J, with 6 bases between. The germline CDR1 and CDR2 sequences are MNHEY and SMNVEV (reference sequence). This CDR3 is built from 13 residues. DNA of the CDR3: TGTGCCAGCAGTTTAGGGCAGAATCAGCCCCAGCATTTT. Encoded protein: CASSLGQNQPQHF.

This clonotype was seen repeatedly, ten times or more. Since the library was made to target alpha chains, this beta chain is a stray read and its abundance is not meaningful. The V gene is TRBV3-1, the J gene TRBJ2-5; D is perhaps TRBD2 (6 bases). CDR3 length: 14 amino acids. With 4 bases removed from V and 4 bases from J, the gap between germline ends came to 13 bases. Per the germline V gene, CDR1 is LGHDT and CDR2 is YNNKEL (reference sequence). The CDR3 is CASSPATSIETQYF. CDR3 DNA: TGTGCCAGCAGCCCGGCCACTAGCATAGAGACCCAGTACTTC.

In regard to this clonotype: This beta chain is an unintended read in a library built for alpha chains; its size means little. The rearrangement uses TRBV9 and TRBJ2-3; no reliable D call. The CDR3 runs 13 residues. V lost 2 bases, J lost 0 bases, and 4 bases lay in between. In germline, CDR1 is SGDLS, CDR2 YYNGEE. CDR3 amino acids: CASSVGSTDTQYF. The CDR3 nucleotides are TGTGCCAGCAGCGTGGGTAGCACAGATACGCAGTATTTT.

This clonotype was picked up many times. A library prepared for alpha chains yielded this beta chain as an off-target read; its size is of little meaning. This chain links TRBV7-9 with TRBJ2-7; D gene unclear. Trimming removed 5 bases at V and 5 bases at J, with 19 bases between. CDR1 and CDR2 (germline): SEHNR, FQNEAQ (reference sequence). CDR3 length equals 15 residues. The CDR3 DNA is TGTGCCAGCAGCCTACGAGTTGGGGAATGGGACGAGCAGTACTTC. Translation gives CASSLRVGEWDEQYF.

This clonotype was seen repeatedly, ten times or more. This beta chain slipped into a library made for alpha chains as a stray read, so its size is not meaningful. The chain is built from TRBV2 and TRBJ2-1; the D gene is possibly TRBD1 (5 bases). The CDR3 contains 18 residues. V lost 4 bases and J lost 7, with 26 bases in between. Germline assignment: CDR1 SNHLY and CDR2 FYNNEI. This CDR3 is CASSGVMGRVYMVNEQFF. CDR3 in DNA: TGTGCCAGCAGTGGCGTGATGGGCAGGGTTTATATGGTGAATGAGCAGTTCTTC.

In regard to this clonotype: A library prepared for alpha chains yielded this beta chain as an off-target read; its size is of little meaning. This sequence joins TRBV18 and TRBJ2-7; 9 bases are a match to TRBD1. V was clipped by 3 bases and J by 4 bases; unmatched bases: 7. This CDR3 has 15 amino acids. The V gene's germline CDR1 is KGHSH and CDR2 LQKENI. CDR3 sequence: CASSPTGQGGYEQYF. The DNA for the CDR3 is TGTGCCAGCTCACCCACGGGACAGGGAGGGTACGAGCAGTACTTC.

Notes on this clonotype: This beta chain lies outside the target of a library built for alpha chains; its clone size means little. The chain recombines TRBV7-9 with TRBJ1-2; maybe TRBD1 (6 bases). CDR1 and CDR2 (germline): SEHNR, FQNEAQ (reference sequence). The CDR3 runs 15 residues. Trimming took 0 bases from V and 7 from J, leaving 15 bases between them. This CDR3 is CASSLAGRGARGYTF. The CDR3 coding sequence is TGTGCCAGCAGCTTAGCAGGCCGGGGGGCTCGTGGCTACACCTTC.

This clonotype came up many times. The library was prepared for alpha chains; this beta chain is a stray read, so its frequency means little. The rearrangement joins TRBV7-2 to TRBJ2-2; tentatively, D is TRBD1 or TRBD2 (6 bases each). From germline, CDR1 is SGHTA and CDR2 FQGNSA. V shed 1 base and J shed 0 bases, with 9 bases lying between them. The CDR3 extends over 16 amino acids. The CDR3 here is CASSLVGGPNTGELFF. The CDR3 nucleotides are TGTGCCAGCAGCTTAGTCGGGGGCCCGAACACCGGGGAGCTGTTTTTT.